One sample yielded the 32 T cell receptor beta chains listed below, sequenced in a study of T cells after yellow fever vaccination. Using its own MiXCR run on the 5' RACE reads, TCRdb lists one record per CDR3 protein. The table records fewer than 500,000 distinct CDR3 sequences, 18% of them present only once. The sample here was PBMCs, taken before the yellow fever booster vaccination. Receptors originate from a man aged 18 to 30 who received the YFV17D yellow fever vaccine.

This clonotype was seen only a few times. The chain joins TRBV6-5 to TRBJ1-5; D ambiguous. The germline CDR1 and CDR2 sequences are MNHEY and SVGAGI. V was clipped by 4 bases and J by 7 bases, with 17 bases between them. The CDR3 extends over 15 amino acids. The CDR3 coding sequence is TGTGCCAGCAGTTCCCGGACCTCAAGAGGCCAGCCCCAGCATTTT. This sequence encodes CASSSRTSRGQPQHF.

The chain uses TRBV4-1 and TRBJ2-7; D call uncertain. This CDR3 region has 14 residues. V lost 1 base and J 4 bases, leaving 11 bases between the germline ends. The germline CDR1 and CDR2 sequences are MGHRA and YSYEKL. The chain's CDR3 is CASSQASLGYEQYF. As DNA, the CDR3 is TGCGCCAGCAGCCAAGCGTCGCTCGGTTACGAGCAGTACTTC.

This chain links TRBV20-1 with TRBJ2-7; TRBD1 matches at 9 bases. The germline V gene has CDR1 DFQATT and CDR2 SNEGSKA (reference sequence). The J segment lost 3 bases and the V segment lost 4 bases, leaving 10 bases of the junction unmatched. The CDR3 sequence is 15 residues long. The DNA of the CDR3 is TGCAGTGCTAACCTACCGGGACAGGGAAGCTACGAGCAGTACTTC. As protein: CSANLPGQGSYEQYF.

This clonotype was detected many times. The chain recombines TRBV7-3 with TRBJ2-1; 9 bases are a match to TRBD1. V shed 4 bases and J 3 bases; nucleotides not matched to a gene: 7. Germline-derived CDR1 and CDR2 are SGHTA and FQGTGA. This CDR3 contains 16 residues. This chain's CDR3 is CASSSIGQGHYNEQFF. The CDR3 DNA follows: TGTGCCAGCAGCTCGATAGGACAGGGGCACTACAATGAGCAGTTCTTC.

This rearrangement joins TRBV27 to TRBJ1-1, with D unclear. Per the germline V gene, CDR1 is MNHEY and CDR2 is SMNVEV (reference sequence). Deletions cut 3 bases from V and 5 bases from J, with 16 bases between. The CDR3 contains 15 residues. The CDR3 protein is CASSFTGLGRTEAFF. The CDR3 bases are TGTGCCAGCAGTTTTACTGGGCTAGGCCGAACTGAAGCTTTCTTT.

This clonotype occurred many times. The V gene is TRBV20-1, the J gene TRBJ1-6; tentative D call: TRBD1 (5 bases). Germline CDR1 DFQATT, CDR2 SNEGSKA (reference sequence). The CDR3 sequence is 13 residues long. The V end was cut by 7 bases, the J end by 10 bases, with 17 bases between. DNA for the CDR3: TGCAGTGTCAACCCAGGGAACGTCTCACCCCTCCACTTT. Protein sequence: CSVNPGNVSPLHF.

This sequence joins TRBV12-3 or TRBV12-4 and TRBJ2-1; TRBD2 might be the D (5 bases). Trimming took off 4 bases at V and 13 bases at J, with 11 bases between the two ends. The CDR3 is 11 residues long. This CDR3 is CASSSRGGQFF. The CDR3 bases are TGTGCCAGCAGTTCCCGGGGTGGACAGTTCTTC.

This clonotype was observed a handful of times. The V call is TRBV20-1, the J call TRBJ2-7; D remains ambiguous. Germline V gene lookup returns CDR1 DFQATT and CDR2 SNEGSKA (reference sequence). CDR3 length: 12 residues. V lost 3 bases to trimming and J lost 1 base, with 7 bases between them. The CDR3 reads CSASQASYEQYV. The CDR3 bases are TGCAGTGCTAGTCAGGCGTCCTACGAGCAGTACGTC.

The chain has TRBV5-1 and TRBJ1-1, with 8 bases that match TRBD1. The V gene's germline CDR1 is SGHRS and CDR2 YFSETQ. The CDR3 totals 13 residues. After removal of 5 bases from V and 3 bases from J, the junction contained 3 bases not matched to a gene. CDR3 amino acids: CASSGTGYTEAFF. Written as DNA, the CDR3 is TGCGCCAGCAGTGGGACAGGATACACTGAAGCTTTCTTT.

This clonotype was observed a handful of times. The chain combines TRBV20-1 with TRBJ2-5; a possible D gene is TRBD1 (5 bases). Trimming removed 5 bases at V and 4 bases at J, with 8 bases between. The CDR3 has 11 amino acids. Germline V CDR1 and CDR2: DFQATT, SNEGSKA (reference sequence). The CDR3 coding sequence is TGCAGTGCTTCTCAGGGAGAGACCCAGTACTTC. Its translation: CSASQGETQYF.

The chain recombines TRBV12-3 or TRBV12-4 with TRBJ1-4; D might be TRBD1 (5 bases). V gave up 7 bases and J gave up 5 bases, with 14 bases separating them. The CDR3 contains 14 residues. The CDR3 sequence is CASTPGGGNEKLFF. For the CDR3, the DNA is TGTGCCAGCACCCCGGGCGGGGGGAATGAAAAACTGTTTTTT.

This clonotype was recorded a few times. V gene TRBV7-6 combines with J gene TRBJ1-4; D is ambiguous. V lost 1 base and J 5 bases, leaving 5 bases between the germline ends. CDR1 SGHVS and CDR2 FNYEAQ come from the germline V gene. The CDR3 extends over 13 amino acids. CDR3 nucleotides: TGTGCCAGCAGCTTAGAACCGAATGAAAAACTGTTTTTT. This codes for CASSLEPNEKLFF.

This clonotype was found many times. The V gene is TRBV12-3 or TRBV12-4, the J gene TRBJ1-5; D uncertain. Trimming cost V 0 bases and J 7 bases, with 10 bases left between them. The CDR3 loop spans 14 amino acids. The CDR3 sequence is CASSLATSLQPQHF. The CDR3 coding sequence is TGTGCCAGCAGTTTAGCGACAAGTCTCCAGCCCCAGCATTTT.

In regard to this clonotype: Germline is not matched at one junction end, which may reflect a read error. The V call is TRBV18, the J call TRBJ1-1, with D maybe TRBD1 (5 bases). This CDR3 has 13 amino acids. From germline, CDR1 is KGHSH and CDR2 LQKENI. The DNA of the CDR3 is TGTGCCAGCTCACCCGGGGACCTTTTAGATCAGTGGTTT. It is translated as CASSPGDLLDQWF.

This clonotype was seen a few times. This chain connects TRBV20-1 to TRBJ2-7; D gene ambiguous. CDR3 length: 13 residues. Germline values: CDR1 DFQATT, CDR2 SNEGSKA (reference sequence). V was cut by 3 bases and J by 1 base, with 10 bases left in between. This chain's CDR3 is CSASSGGSYEQYF. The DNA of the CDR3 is TGCAGTGCTAGCTCGGGCGGATCCTACGAGCAGTACTTC.

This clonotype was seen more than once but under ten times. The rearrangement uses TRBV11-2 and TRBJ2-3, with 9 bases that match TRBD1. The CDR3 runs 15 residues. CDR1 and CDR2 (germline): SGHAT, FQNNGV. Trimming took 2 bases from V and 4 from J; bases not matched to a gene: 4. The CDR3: CASSLTGGVADTQYF. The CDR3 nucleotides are TGTGCCAGCAGCTTAACAGGGGGCGTTGCAGATACGCAGTATTTT.

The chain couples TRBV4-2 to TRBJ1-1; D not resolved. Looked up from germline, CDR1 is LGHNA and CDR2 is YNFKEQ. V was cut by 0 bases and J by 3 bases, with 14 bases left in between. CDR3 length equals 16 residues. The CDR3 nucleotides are TGTGCCAGCAGCCAAGATTCTCCCTTCCGGGACACTGAAGCTTTCTTT. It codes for CASSQDSPFRDTEAFF.

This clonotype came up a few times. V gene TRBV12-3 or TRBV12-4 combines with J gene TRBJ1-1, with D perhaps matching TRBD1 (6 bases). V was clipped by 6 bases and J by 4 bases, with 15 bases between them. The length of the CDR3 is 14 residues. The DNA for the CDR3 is TGTGCCAGCAGACCGGGGGGGCCGAGCACTGAAGCTTTCTTT. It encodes CASRPGGPSTEAFF.

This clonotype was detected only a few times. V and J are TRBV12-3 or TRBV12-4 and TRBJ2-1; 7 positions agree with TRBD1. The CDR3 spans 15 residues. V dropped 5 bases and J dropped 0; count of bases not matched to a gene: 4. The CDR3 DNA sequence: TGTGCCAGCAGTCAAAACAGGGGCTCCTACAATGAGCAGTTCTTC. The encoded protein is CASSQNRGSYNEQFF.

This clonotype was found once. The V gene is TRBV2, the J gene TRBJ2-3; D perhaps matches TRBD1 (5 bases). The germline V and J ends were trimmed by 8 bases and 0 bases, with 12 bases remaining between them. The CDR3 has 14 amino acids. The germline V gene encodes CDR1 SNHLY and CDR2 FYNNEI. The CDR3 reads CASETDRSTDTQYF. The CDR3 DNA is TGTGCCAGCGAGACAGATAGAAGCACAGATACGCAGTATTTT. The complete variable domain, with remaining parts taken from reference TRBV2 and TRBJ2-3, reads EPEVTQTPSHQVTQMGQEVILRCVPISNHLYFYWYRQILGQKVEFLVSFYNNEISEKSEIFDDQFSVERPDGSNFTLKIRSTKLEDSAMYFCASETDRSTDTQYFGPGTRLTVL.

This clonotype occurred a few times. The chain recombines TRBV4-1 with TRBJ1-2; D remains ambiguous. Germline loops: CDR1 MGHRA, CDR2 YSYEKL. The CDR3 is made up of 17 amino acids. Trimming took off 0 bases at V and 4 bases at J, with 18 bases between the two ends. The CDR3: CASSQDYAKADGYGYTF. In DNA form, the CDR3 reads TGCGCCAGCAGCCAAGATTACGCGAAGGCCGATGGCTATGGCTACACCTTC.

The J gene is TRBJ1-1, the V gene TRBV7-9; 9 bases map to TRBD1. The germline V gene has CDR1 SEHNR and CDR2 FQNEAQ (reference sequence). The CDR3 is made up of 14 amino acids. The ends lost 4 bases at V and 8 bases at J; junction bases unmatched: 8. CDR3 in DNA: TGTGCCAGCAGCTCACAGGGGGCAAGCCCCGAAGCTTTCTTT. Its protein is CASSSQGASPEAFF.

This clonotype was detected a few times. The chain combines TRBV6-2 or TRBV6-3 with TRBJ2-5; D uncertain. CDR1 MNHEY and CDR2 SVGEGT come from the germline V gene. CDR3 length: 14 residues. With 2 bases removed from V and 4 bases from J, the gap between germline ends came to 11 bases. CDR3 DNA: TGTGCCAGCAGTTACCGGCCAGCCCTAGAGACCCAGTACTTC. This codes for CASSYRPALETQYF.

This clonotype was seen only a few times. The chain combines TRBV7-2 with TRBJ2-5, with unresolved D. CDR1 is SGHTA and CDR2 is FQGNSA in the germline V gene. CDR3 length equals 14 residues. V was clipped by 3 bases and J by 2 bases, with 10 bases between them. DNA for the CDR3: TGTGCCAGCAGCTTCGTAGGTTGGCAAGAGACCCAGTACTTC. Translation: CASSFVGWQETQYF.

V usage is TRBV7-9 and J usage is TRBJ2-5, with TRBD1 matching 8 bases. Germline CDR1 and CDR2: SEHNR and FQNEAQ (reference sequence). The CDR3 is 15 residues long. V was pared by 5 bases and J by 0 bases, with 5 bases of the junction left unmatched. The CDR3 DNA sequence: TGTGCCAGCAGCGGGACAGGAAGGTACCAAGAGACCCAGTACTTC. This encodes CASSGTGRYQETQYF.

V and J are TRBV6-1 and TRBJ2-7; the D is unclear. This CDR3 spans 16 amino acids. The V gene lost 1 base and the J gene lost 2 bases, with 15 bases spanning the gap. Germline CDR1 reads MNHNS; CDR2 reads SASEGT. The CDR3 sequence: CASSEVSLPSPYEQYV. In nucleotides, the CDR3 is TGTGCCAGCAGTGAAGTGTCCCTACCGTCTCCCTACGAGCAGTACGTC.

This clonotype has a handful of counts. CDR3 residues: CTARANTEAFF. DNA of the CDR3: TGCACCGCCCGGGCGAACACTGAAGCTTTCTTT. The chain combines TRBV20-1 with TRBJ1-1; the D is unclear. This CDR3 contains 11 residues. In germline, CDR1 is DFQATT, CDR2 SNEGSKA (reference sequence).

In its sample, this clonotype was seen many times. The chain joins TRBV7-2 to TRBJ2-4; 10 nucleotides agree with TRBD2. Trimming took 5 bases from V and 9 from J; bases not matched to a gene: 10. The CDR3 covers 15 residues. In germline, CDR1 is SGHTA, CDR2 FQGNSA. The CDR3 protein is CASSLSSGGPPIQYF. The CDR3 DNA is TGTGCCAGCAGCCTAAGTAGCGGGGGGCCACCCATTCAGTACTTC.

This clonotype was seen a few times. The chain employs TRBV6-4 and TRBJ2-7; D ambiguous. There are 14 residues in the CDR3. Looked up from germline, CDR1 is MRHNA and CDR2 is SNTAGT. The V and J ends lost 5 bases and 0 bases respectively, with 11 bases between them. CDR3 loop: CASSLPGRSYEQYV. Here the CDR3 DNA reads TGTGCCAGCAGTTTGCCAGGCCGCTCCTACGAGCAGTACGTC.

In DNA, the CDR3 is TGTGCCAGCAGCCGGGAGGTGGGGCCCGGGGAGCTGTTTTTT. Protein: CASSREVGPGELFF. The rearrangement joins TRBV12-3 or TRBV12-4 to TRBJ2-2; 7 bases map to TRBD2. The ends lost 6 bases at V and 6 bases at J; junction bases unmatched: 7. This CDR3 has 14 residues.

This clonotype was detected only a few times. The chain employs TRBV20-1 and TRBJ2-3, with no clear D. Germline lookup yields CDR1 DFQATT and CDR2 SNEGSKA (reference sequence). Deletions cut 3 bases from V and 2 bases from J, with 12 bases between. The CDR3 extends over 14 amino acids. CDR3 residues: CSARNSRDTDTQYF. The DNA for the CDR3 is TGCAGTGCTAGGAACTCCCGAGACACAGATACGCAGTATTTT.

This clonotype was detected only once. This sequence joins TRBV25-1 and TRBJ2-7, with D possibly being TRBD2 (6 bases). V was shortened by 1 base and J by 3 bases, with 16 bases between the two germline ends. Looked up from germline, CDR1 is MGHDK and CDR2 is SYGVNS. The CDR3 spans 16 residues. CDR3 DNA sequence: TGTGCCAGCAGTGAATCGGTTCTCCGGGGAGGCTACGAGCAGTACGTC. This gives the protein CASSESVLRGGYEQYV.